A selection of T cell receptor beta chains follows, all from one sample in a study of identical twins. TCRdb re-called the 5' RACE reads through MiXCR, storing one row per CDR3 protein. The sample yields 500,000 to 650,000 distinct CDR3 sequences, just over 7% seen once. These data were also reused for a study on yellow fever vaccine responses in identical twins.

The sequencing sample was made of PBMCs. All receptors derive from a young woman in good health. Each CDR3 is given without its conserved first and last residue. Fields, in order: clone size, J gene, V gene, CDR3 protein. Clone size, where shown, is once, few, many, or a class for clones that have expanded.

abundance: .; j_gene: TRBJ2-7; v_gene: TRBV6-5; CDR3aa: ASSYSAREGLNEQY
abundance: .; j_gene: TRBJ2-7; v_gene: TRBV28; CDR3aa: ASRPGLSAYEQY
abundance: .; j_gene: TRBJ1-2; v_gene: TRBV7-2; CDR3aa: ASSHRDIYGYT
abundance: .; j_gene: TRBJ1-1; v_gene: TRBV20-1; CDR3aa: SARDTFEDF
abundance: .; j_gene: TRBJ2-3; v_gene: TRBV19; CDR3aa: ASSPWVSGTSTDTQY
abundance: many; j_gene: TRBJ2-7; v_gene: TRBV28; CDR3aa: ASSLGDSSYEQY
abundance: many; j_gene: TRBJ1-4; v_gene: TRBV6-1; CDR3aa: ASRPPYDEKLF
abundance: few; j_gene: TRBJ2-3; v_gene: TRBV28; CDR3aa: ASTLQGYTDTQY
abundance: few; j_gene: TRBJ2-2; v_gene: TRBV2; CDR3aa: ASSETDANTGELF
abundance: many; j_gene: TRBJ2-5; v_gene: TRBV18; CDR3aa: ASSPPSYSGTQETQY
abundance: few; j_gene: TRBJ2-5; v_gene: TRBV7-8; CDR3aa: AAGGWETQY
abundance: .; j_gene: TRBJ1-6; v_gene: TRBV10-3; CDR3aa: AISELTRQGHNSPLH
abundance: many; j_gene: TRBJ2-2; v_gene: TRBV3-1; CDR3aa: ASSREVGGGTTGELF
abundance: many; j_gene: TRBJ2-4; v_gene: TRBV6-2/TRBV6-3; CDR3aa: ATKQGLVDIQY
abundance: many; j_gene: TRBJ2-7; v_gene: TRBV5-1; CDR3aa: ASRGSYEQY
abundance: few; j_gene: TRBJ1-1; v_gene: TRBV28; CDR3aa: ASSLQGLKNTEAF
abundance: .; j_gene: TRBJ2-1; v_gene: TRBV2; CDR3aa: ASMEWGARNEQF
abundance: few; j_gene: TRBJ1-1; v_gene: TRBV10-3; CDR3aa: AISPPGTGGTAF
abundance: .; j_gene: TRBJ2-3; v_gene: TRBV30; CDR3aa: ASRETGSRTDTQY
abundance: .; j_gene: TRBJ1-4; v_gene: TRBV7-9; CDR3aa: ASSPQTATNEKLF
abundance: many; j_gene: TRBJ2-2; v_gene: TRBV6-2/TRBV6-3; CDR3aa: ASSYTPGQNTGELF
abundance: .; j_gene: TRBJ2-3; v_gene: TRBV11-2; CDR3aa: ASSPRTTPIADTQY
abundance: many; j_gene: TRBJ1-2; v_gene: TRBV25-1; CDR3aa: ASSDWMGGYT
abundance: many; j_gene: TRBJ2-3; v_gene: TRBV15; CDR3aa: ATEGGGSSDTQY
abundance: .; j_gene: TRBJ2-3; v_gene: TRBV20-1; CDR3aa: SARSTLGTDTQY
abundance: .; j_gene: TRBJ2-1; v_gene: TRBV20-1; CDR3aa: SARDQSLAGPNEQF
abundance: many; j_gene: TRBJ2-2; v_gene: TRBV25-1; CDR3aa: ASSARAAVNTGELF
abundance: .; j_gene: TRBJ2-1; v_gene: TRBV2; CDR3aa: ASSPTVGLAYNEQF
abundance: .; j_gene: TRBJ2-7; v_gene: TRBV18; CDR3aa: ASSPREGPYEQY
abundance: .; j_gene: TRBJ2-4; v_gene: TRBV11-2; CDR3aa: ASSKTGTIAKNIQY
abundance: few; j_gene: TRBJ1-5; v_gene: TRBV6-1; CDR3aa: ASSAREAQPQH
abundance: .; j_gene: TRBJ2-1; v_gene: TRBV6-1; CDR3aa: ASSEREGSYNEQF
abundance: many; j_gene: TRBJ2-7; v_gene: TRBV5-5; CDR3aa: ASSLWGSSYEQY
abundance: few; j_gene: TRBJ2-2; v_gene: TRBV12-5; CDR3aa: ASGRTGFAGELF
abundance: few; j_gene: TRBJ2-7; v_gene: TRBV15; CDR3aa: ATRRRGGYEQY
abundance: .; j_gene: TRBJ2-1; v_gene: TRBV4-1; CDR3aa: ASSQGGLAIYNEQF
abundance: .; j_gene: TRBJ2-7; v_gene: TRBV5-5; CDR3aa: ASSAGTPREQY
abundance: .; j_gene: TRBJ2-5; v_gene: TRBV5-1; CDR3aa: ASSKARLAGRQETQY
abundance: .; j_gene: TRBJ2-6; v_gene: TRBV11-1; CDR3aa: ASSLARTRGSSGANVLT
abundance: few; j_gene: TRBJ2-2; v_gene: TRBV4-1; CDR3aa: ASSRPTRGVGTGELF
abundance: .; j_gene: TRBJ2-2; v_gene: TRBV7-2; CDR3aa: AKSGGPRSAGELF
abundance: few; j_gene: TRBJ2-2; v_gene: TRBV7-9; CDR3aa: ASSLGWEERGTGELF
abundance: many; j_gene: TRBJ1-5; v_gene: TRBV6-1; CDR3aa: ASSPPGTGSNQPQH
abundance: .; j_gene: TRBJ1-1; v_gene: TRBV4-1; CDR3aa: ASSQDREYSGGTAF
abundance: .; j_gene: TRBJ1-3; v_gene: TRBV6-1; CDR3aa: ASRTIDRERSGNTIY